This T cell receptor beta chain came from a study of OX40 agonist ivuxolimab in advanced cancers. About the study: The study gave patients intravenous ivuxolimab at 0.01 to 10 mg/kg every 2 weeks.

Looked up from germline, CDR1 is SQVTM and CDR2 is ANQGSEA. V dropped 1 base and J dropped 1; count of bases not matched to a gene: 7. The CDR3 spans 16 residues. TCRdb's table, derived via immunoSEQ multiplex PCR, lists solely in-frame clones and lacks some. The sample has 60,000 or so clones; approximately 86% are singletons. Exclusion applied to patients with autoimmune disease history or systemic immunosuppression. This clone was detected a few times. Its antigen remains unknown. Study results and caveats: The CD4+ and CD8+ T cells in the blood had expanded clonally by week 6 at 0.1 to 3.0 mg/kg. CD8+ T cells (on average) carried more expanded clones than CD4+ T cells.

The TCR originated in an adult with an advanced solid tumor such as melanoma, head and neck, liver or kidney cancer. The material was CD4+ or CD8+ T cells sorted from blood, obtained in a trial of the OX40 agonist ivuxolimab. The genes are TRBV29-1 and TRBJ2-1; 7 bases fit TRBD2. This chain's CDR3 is CSVEGEFSGSYNEQFF. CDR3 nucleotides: TGCAGCGTTGAAGGGGAATTTAGCGGGTCCTACAATGAGCAGTTCTTC.